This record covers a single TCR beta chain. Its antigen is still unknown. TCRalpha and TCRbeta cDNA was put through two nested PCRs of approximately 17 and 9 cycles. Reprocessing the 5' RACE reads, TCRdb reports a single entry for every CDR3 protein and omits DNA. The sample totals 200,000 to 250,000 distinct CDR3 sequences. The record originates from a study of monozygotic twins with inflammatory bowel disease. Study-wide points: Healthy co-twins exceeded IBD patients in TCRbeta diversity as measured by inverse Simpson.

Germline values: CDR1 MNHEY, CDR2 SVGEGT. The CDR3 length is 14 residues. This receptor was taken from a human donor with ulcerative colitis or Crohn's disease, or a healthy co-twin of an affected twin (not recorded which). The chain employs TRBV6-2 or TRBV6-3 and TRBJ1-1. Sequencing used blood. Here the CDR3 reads CASSWEQKNTEAFF.